The 15 T cell receptor beta chains in this list originate from one sample, sequenced in a study of blood T cell repertoires in COVID-19. The table came from immunoSEQ multiplex PCR; TCRdb's copy has only in-frame clones and leaves some out. The sample includes 63,000 or so clones, about nine tenths of them seen just once. The sequenced sample was peripheral blood. Receptors originate from a man in his fifties or sixties with acute or convalescent COVID-19.

The chain uses TRBV6-5 and TRBJ1-3; D uncertain. The V and J ends lost 6 bases and 0 bases respectively, with 12 bases between them. The germline V gene has CDR1 MNHEY and CDR2 SVGAGI. The CDR3 sequence is 15 residues long. The CDR3 sequence is CASRRAGVSGNTIYF. In DNA, the CDR3 is TGTGCCAGCAGAAGGGCGGGAGTCTCTGGAAACACCATATATTTT.

The V and J genes are TRBV10-3 and TRBJ2-1; TRBD1 matches at 9 bases. V shed 6 bases and J 10 bases; nucleotides not matched to a gene: 7. Per the germline V gene, CDR1 is ENHRY and CDR2 is SYGVKD. This CDR3 contains 13 residues. In nucleotides, the CDR3 is TGTGCCATCAGCCCCGGGACAGGGACAGAGCAGTTCTTC. Its translation: CAISPGTGTEQFF.

This clone was seen only a few times. V and J are TRBV6-6 and TRBJ1-1; D might be TRBD1 (5 bases). This CDR3 comprises 15 residues. V lost 6 bases and J 5 bases, leaving 19 bases between the germline ends. CDR1 is MNHNY and CDR2 is SVGAGI in the germline V gene (reference sequence). CDR3 nucleotides: TGTGCCAGCAGGCTCGGTGACAGCCTTAAAACTGAAGCTTTCTTT. Its translation is CASRLGDSLKTEAFF.

The chain couples TRBV10-1 to TRBJ1-2, with 10 bases fitting TRBD1. The germline V gene encodes CDR1 WNHNN and CDR2 SYGVQD (reference sequence). V was clipped by 3 bases and J by 7 bases; unmatched bases: 11. The CDR3 has 16 residues. The CDR3 here is CASSDQPGQGIAGYTF. In DNA, the CDR3 is TGCGCCAGCAGTGATCAACCGGGACAGGGGATTGCTGGCTACACCTTC.

With respect to this clone: Germline and junction disagree at one end, which may indicate a read error. The V gene is TRBV3-1 (or the pseudogene TRBV3-2), the J gene TRBJ2-1; weak D call: TRBD2 (6 bases). CDR1 and CDR2 (germline): LGHDT, YNNKEL (reference sequence). The CDR3 is 12 amino acids. The CDR3 here is CASSGTLNKQFF. CDR3 DNA: TGTGCCAGCAGCGGGACTCTCAATAAGCAGTTCTTC.

To note about this clone: Mismatch with germline at one junction end may stem from a read error. The J gene is TRBJ2-4, the V gene TRBV7-9, with 7 bases lining up with TRBD2. CDR3 length: 12 amino acids. Germline-derived CDR1 and CDR2 are SEHNR and FQNEAQ (reference sequence). The chain's CDR3 is CASSLESGVQNF. In nucleotides, the CDR3 is TGTGCCAGCAGCTTAGAAAGCGGGGTTCAGAACTTC.

This clone was counted a single time. The chain has TRBV6-6 and TRBJ1-1, with 11 positions matching TRBD1. Germline values: CDR1 MNHNY, CDR2 SVGAGI (reference sequence). CDR3 length: 15 amino acids. V lost 4 bases to trimming and J lost 4 bases; unmatched junction nucleotides: 5. The CDR3 spells CASSFPGTGGTEAFF. The CDR3 nucleotides are TGTGCCAGCAGTTTTCCCGGGACAGGGGGCACTGAAGCTTTCTTT.

This clone was counted a single time. The V call is TRBV2, the J call TRBJ1-5; D not resolved. This CDR3 is built from 14 residues. Germline CDR1 is SNHLY and CDR2 is FYNNEI. Trimming left V 7 bases short and J 3 bases short, with 13 bases between. The CDR3 DNA sequence: TGTGCCAGCACCGGGGAGACTCCCAATCAGCCCCAGCATTTT. Translation: CASTGETPNQPQHF.

The J gene is TRBJ2-7, the V gene TRBV6-5; 7 nucleotides align to TRBD1. The germline V gene has CDR1 MNHEY and CDR2 SVGAGI. Trimming took 0 bases from V and 4 from J; bases not matched to a gene: 6. This CDR3 is 15 amino acids long. The CDR3 loop reads CASSYSTGVPYEQYF. Written as DNA, the CDR3 is TGTGCCAGCAGTTACTCAACAGGGGTTCCGTACGAGCAGTACTTC.

The CDR3 reads CASSLIVGVRPYEQYF. The CDR3 nucleotides are TGTGCCAGCAGTTTAATCGTCGGGGTTAGGCCCTACGAGCAGTACTTC. The chain has TRBV27 and TRBJ2-7; TRBD2 might be the D (5 bases). Germline CDR1 reads MNHEY; CDR2 reads SMNVEV (reference sequence). This CDR3 contains 16 residues. V lost 2 bases and J lost 2, with 16 bases in between.

A single count supports this clone. The rearrangement uses TRBV10-3 and TRBJ1-1; D uncertain. The CDR3 loop spans 15 amino acids. V shed 6 bases and J shed 0 bases, with 14 bases lying between them. Germline V lookup: CDR1 ENHRY, CDR2 SYGVKD. CDR3 DNA: TGTGCCATCAGGGGTGGCAAAGACATGAACACTGAAGCTTTCTTT. Residues: CAIRGGKDMNTEAFF.

The J gene is TRBJ2-2, the V gene TRBV6-5, with D hard to call. The germline V gene has CDR1 MNHEY and CDR2 SVGAGI. Trimming took 6 bases from V and 7 from J, leaving 15 bases between them. There are 14 residues in the CDR3. This CDR3 reads CASSRDSTHGELFF. CDR3 DNA sequence: TGTGCCAGCAGCCGCGACTCGACTCACGGGGAGCTGTTTTTT.

This clone was detected only once. This chain connects TRBV5-1 to TRBJ2-7, with 9 bases matching TRBD1. This CDR3 region has 14 residues. Losses at the gene ends were 4 bases for V and 4 bases for J; bases not matched to a gene: 6. The germline gives CDR1 SGHRS, CDR2 YFSETQ. CDR3 bases: TGCGCCAGCAGCCCTGGGGACAGGGAGTACGAGCAGTACTTC. As protein: CASSPGDREYEQYF.

V gene TRBV5-1 combines with J gene TRBJ2-7; TRBD1 might be the D (7 bases). This CDR3 is 15 amino acids long. With 1 base removed from V and 4 bases from J, the gap between germline ends came to 15 bases. Germline CDR1 is SGHRS and CDR2 is YFSETQ. CDR3 DNA: TGCGCCAGCAGCTTGCGGGCAGGGGGGAGTTACGAGCAGTACTTC. It is translated as CASSLRAGGSYEQYF.

This chain links TRBV5-5 with TRBJ2-6; D is possibly TRBD1 (6 bases). This CDR3 comprises 17 residues. Germline V gene sequence: CDR1 SGHKS, CDR2 YYEKEE (reference sequence). With 3 bases removed from V and 0 bases from J, the gap between germline ends came to 13 bases. The CDR3 nucleotides read TGTGCCAGCAGCTCCGGGACACCGCTCTCTGGGGCCAACGTCCTGACTTTC. This encodes CASSSGTPLSGANVLTF.